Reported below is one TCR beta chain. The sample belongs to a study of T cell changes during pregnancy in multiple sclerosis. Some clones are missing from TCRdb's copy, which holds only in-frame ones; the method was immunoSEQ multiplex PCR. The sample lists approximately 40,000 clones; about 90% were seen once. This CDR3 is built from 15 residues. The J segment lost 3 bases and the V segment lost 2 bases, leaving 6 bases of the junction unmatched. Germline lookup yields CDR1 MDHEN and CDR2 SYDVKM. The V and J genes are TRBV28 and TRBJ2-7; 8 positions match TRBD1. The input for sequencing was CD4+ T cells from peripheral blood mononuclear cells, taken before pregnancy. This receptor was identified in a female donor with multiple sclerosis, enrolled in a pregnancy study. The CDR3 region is CASSLPGQAIYEQYF. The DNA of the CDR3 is TGTGCCAGCAGTTTACCGGGACAGGCAATCTACGAGCAGTACTTC. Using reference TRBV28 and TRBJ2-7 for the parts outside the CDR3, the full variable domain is DVKVTQSSRYLVKRTGEKVFLECVQDMDHENMFWYRQDPGLGLRLIYFSYDVKMKEKGDIPEGYSVSREKKERFSLILESASTNQTSMYLCASSLPGQAIYEQYFGPGTRLTVT.